This T cell receptor (beta chain) came from a study of beta chain features in type 1 diabetes (dated by TCRdb to the late 2010s). General notes on the study: Mean age, gender distribution, total cell number and subset yield were not different between patients and healthy donors. Regulatory and stem cell-like memory subsets were obtained from only 8 patients and about eight healthy donors, while naive and central memory subsets were obtained from all 28 donors. A total of roughly 98,000,000 sorted cells were examined across all samples, and RNA yield correlated strongly with the number of cells per subset. In the study, TCRB repertoires of sorted circulating CD4+ T cell subsets from recently diagnosed type 1 diabetes patients were compared with those of matched healthy donors.

The paper's findings and limits, for the study overall: Because cDNA was sequenced instead of genomic DNA, activated cells with high expression could be over-represented, although the groups did not differ in activation or CD3 levels. Because small numbers of individuals were included in the HLA sub-analyses, any influence of HLA type on TCRB rearrangement was left unresolved. The naive, central memory and regulatory TCRB repertoires appeared to resemble one another more closely among patients than among healthy donors. A moderate but significant shortening of TCRB CDR3 length was observed in type 1 diabetes patients in all four CD4+ subsets. At VDJ recombination sites, patients with type 1 diabetes made fewer insertions and deleted more nucleotides, a pattern implying thymic rearrangement abnormalities. Shorter templates might be favored by PCR, yet because patient and control samples were amplified and corrected together, any such skew would affect both groups equally.

CDR1 MNHEY and CDR2 SVGAGI were looked up in the germline V gene. V lost 8 bases and J lost 0 bases; the stretch between them is 8 bases long. The CDR3 has 14 amino acids, counting the end cysteine and phenylalanine. Just the 42-base CDR3 DNA is kept, in frame starting at base 1. This clone was counted only a few times. Its antigen is not yet known. Per-base quality was not reported, and no clone a single base away is much larger than it. Each donor gave one peripheral blood draw, averaging about 120 mL, which was collected into heparinised tubes. A BD FACSAria II was used to sort naive, central memory, regulatory and stem cell-like memory CD4+ T cells with a panel that included CD45RO, CCR7, CD25, CD127, CD95 and CD27. Every sorted population had a purity above 98%. PBMCs were isolated immediately by Lymphoprep density gradient centrifugation and stained directly without culture. To minimize batch effects, samples were stained and sorted in pairs, one healthy donor with one patient per experiment.

The entire amount of isolated RNA was reverse transcribed using the High Capacity cDNA Reverse Transcription Kit, so the sequenced TCRB transcripts were expressed ones. Deep immunoSEQ sequencing was performed on naive, central memory and regulatory T cell samples, with an average of approximately 3.9 million total reads per sample. Sorted cells were lysed in RLT buffer and RNA was extracted with DNase-treated RNeasy Micro or Mini kits, depending on cell number. To prevent cross-contamination, every cell subset was processed on its own, while patient and healthy donor samples were processed together. The immunoSEQ multiplex PCR was used to amplify TCRB sequences from cDNA, yielding 87-bp fragments that span the CDR3 region. Sequencing of the amplicons was performed on the Illumina HiSeq platform. On the authors' methods: PCR bias was computationally corrected using synthetic template baselines, reads within Hamming distance 2 were collapsed, and singletons that could not be merged were discarded. Reads were aligned against IMGT so that V, D and J genes, CDR3 length and insertions or deletions at six rearrangement sites could be assigned. Within each subset, clonotype counts were normalized to the number of sorted cells before true diversity and Gini coefficients were calculated with the tcR R package. The overlap coefficient, calculated on TCRB nucleotide sequences, was used to quantify repertoire sharing. In TCRdb, the immuneACCESS table is reduced to in-frame sequences with V and J assigned. These tables do not hold every clone; where another copy was compared, an unresolved V gene accounts for under half, and the others remain unexplained. V, J and clone size reflect that table, while D and trimming were determined from the DNA. The sample table holds 150,000 to 170,000 clones, of which under 13% were seen once. More than 0.4% of the sample goes to the ten largest clones.

This receptor was obtained from a young man with type 1 diabetes. This sequence uses TRBV6-5 and TRBJ2-6, with the D gene not clear enough to name. The sequencing input was central memory CD4+ T cells from blood. CDR3 loop: CASRSSSGANVLTF. The bases are TGTGCCAGCCGGAGCAGCTCTGGGGCCAACGTCCTGACTTTC.